The 2 T cell receptor beta chains listed next were all sequenced from one sample in a study of CD8 T cells in Susac syndrome. RNA, at about 0.45 to 1 ug, was reverse transcribed with random hexamers. TCRdb re-called the immunoSEQ multiplex PCR reads with MiXCR, one entry per CDR3 protein. The sample shows about 300,000 distinct CDR3 sequences, around 89% of them seen only once. Sequencing was performed on CD8+ T cells from PBMCs. Source of these receptors: a human donor with multiple sclerosis.

V usage is TRBV27 and J usage is TRBJ1-2; TRBD1 agrees at 10 bases. CDR1 is MNHEY, CDR2 SMNVEV, per germline (reference sequence). V gave up 5 bases and J gave up 6 bases; unmatched junction bases: 9. The CDR3 length is 15 residues. CDR3 amino acids: CASSATTGGGDGYTF. The CDR3 nucleotides are TGTGCCAGCAGTGCCACGACAGGGGGCGGAGATGGCTACACCTTC.

The chain uses TRBV27 and TRBJ2-5; the match to TRBD2 covers 9 bases. The CDR3 runs 14 residues. J was trimmed by 5 bases and V by 3 bases; bases with no gene match: 4. Germline-derived CDR1 and CDR2 are MNHEY and SMNVEV (reference sequence). The CDR3 sequence: CASSLSAGGETQYF. The CDR3 nucleotides are TGTGCCAGCAGTTTGTCAGCGGGAGGCGAGACCCAGTACTTC.